This T cell receptor beta chain appears in the sequencing data of a study of cytotoxic CD8 clonotypes in ibrutinib-treated CLL. Study-wide context: Averaging across samples gave roughly 250,000 productive templates and around 90,000 productive rearrangements. Study-level results: At progression, clonality fell back toward baseline after rising at ibrutinib response. Sustained-remission and progressing patients had unequal sampling times. Public clonotypes occurred uncommonly; on treatment, they contracted or remained stable.

The data were produced by immunoSEQ multiplex PCR, yet TCRdb's version contains in-frame clones alone and is incomplete. The sample lists some 310,000 clones; 80% were seen once. V lost 3 bases, J lost 5 bases, and 6 bases stayed unmatched. The germline gives CDR1 ENHRY, CDR2 SYGVKD. The length of the CDR3 is 14 residues. Worth noting for this clone: Its antigen is currently unknown.

The origin of this receptor is a human donor with chronic lymphocytic leukemia. The sample consisted of PBMCs, taken before ibrutinib treatment. This chain links TRBV10-3 with TRBJ2-5; 7 nucleotides agree with TRBD1. The CDR3 region is CAISDVGGGETQYF. Here the CDR3 DNA reads TGTGCCATCAGTGATGTAGGGGGCGGGGAGACCCAGTACTTC.